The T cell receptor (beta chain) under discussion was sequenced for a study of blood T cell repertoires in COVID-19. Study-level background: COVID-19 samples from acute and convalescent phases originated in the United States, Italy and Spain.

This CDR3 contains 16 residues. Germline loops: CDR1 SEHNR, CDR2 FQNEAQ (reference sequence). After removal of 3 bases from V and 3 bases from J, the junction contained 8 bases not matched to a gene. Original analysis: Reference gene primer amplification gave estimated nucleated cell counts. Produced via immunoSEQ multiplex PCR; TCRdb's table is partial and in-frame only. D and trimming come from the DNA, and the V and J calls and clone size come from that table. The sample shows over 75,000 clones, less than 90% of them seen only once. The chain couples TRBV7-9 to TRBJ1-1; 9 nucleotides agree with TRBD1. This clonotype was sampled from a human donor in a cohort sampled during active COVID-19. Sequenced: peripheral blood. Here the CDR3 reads CASSFDIGTGYTEAFF. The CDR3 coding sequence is TGTGCCAGCAGCTTTGATATCGGGACAGGGTACACTGAAGCTTTCTTT.